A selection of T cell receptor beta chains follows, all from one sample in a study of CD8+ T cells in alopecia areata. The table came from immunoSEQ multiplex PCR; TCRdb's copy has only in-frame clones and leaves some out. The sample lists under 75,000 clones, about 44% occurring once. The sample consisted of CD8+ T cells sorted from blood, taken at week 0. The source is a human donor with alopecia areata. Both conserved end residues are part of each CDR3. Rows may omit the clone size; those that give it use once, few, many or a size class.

CDR3: CSVERTDSYEQYF
size: NA
J: NA
length: 13
V: TRBV29-1

CDR3: CASSSAIGSQFF
size: NA
J: TRBJ2-1
length: 12
V: TRBV27

CDR3: CASSFGSYNEQFF
size: few
J: TRBJ2-1
length: 13
V: TRBV27

CDR3: CATGLDGGSYTDTQYF
size: few
J: TRBJ2-3
length: 16
V: TRBV2

CDR3: CSVGGADTQYF
size: NA
J: TRBJ2-3
length: 11
V: TRBV29-1

CDR3: CASSPETSGRRGTDTQYF
size: NA
J: TRBJ2-3
length: 18
V: TRBV14

CDR3: CASSQGPGSAYEQYF
size: NA
J: TRBJ2-7
length: 15
V: TRBV4-2

CDR3: CASSPGSYTGELFF
size: NA
J: TRBJ2-2
length: 14
V: TRBV19

CDR3: CSVAGASSGYTF
size: NA
J: TRBJ1-2
length: 12
V: TRBV29-1

CDR3: CASSLGRFDQYF
size: NA
J: TRBJ2-5
length: 12
V: TRBV7-9

CDR3: CASSLGVEQYF
size: NA
J: TRBJ2-7
length: 11
V: TRBV27

CDR3: CASSQDLVAPGAQYF
size: few
J: TRBJ2-5
length: 15
V: TRBV4-1

CDR3: CASSTTSGRAWETQYF
size: many
J: TRBJ2-5
length: 16
V: TRBV7-9

CDR3: CASSYQETASYEQYF
size: NA
J: TRBJ2-7
length: 15
V: TRBV2

CDR3: CASSLPSQGANEQFF
size: few
J: TRBJ2-1
length: 15
V: TRBV7-2

CDR3: CASSSGQGRGETQYF
size: NA
J: TRBJ2-5
length: 15
V: TRBV13

CDR3: CASSEGAGFTYEQYF
size: NA
J: TRBJ2-7
length: 15
V: TRBV6-1

CDR3: CASIHRLDRERPDTQYF
size: NA
J: TRBJ2-3
length: 17
V: TRBV2

CDR3: CSGGGQTQYF
size: NA
J: TRBJ2-5
length: 10
V: TRBV29-1

CDR3: CAASGGGGYNEQFF
size: few
J: TRBJ2-1
length: 14
V: TRBV19

CDR3: CASSDSGPGELFF
size: NA
J: TRBJ2-2
length: 13
V: TRBV6-5

CDR3: CASSHVGLAVYQETQYF
size: few
J: TRBJ2-5
length: 17
V: TRBV7-2

CDR3: CASSAIAGPSTDTQYF
size: NA
J: TRBJ2-3
length: 16
V: TRBV11-3

CDR3: CSAPVGGYTF
size: NA
J: TRBJ1-2
length: 10
V: TRBV29-1

CDR3: CAWTTSLGLTDTQYF
size: NA
J: TRBJ2-3
length: 15
V: TRBV30

CDR3: CASSEGQRGYGYTF
size: few
J: TRBJ1-2
length: 14
V: TRBV25-1

CDR3: CASSLSTGGQPQHF
size: NA
J: TRBJ1-5
length: 14
V: TRBV27

CDR3: CASSPPGLAEYNEQFF
size: few
J: TRBJ2-1
length: 16
V: TRBV7-9

CDR3: CASSLDFDRLNQPQHF
size: NA
J: TRBJ1-5
length: 16
V: TRBV4-1

CDR3: CASSPGGYYGEQYF
size: NA
J: TRBJ2-7
length: 14
V: TRBV27

CDR3: CASSPPGAYNEQFF
size: NA
J: TRBJ2-1
length: 14
V: TRBV14

CDR3: CASSFGAGGPYNEQFF
size: NA
J: TRBJ2-1
length: 16
V: TRBV7-8

CDR3: CASSLTTGGLSGANVLTF
size: NA
J: TRBJ2-6
length: 18
V: TRBV7-6

CDR3: CASSYKGPAETQYF
size: few
J: TRBJ2-5
length: 14
V: TRBV6-5

CDR3: CASSIYRNTEAFF
size: NA
J: TRBJ1-1
length: 13
V: TRBV11-2

CDR3: CASSPLGFLGSTDTQYF
size: NA
J: TRBJ2-3
length: 17
V: TRBV27

CDR3: CAWSEAGGTDTQYF
size: NA
J: TRBJ2-3
length: 14
V: TRBV30

CDR3: CASSRPRDTGTDTQYF
size: NA
J: TRBJ2-3
length: 16
V: TRBV27

CDR3: CASSPQGRNGYTF
size: NA
J: TRBJ1-2
length: 13
V: TRBV13

CDR3: CASSHSPGQGATEAFF
size: NA
J: TRBJ1-1
length: 16
V: TRBV4-1

CDR3: CASSPGQGNQPQHF
size: NA
J: TRBJ1-5
length: 14
V: TRBV7-9

CDR3: CASSEEGFGYTF
size: NA
J: TRBJ1-2
length: 12
V: TRBV14

CDR3: CASIRGDTEAFF
size: NA
J: TRBJ1-1
length: 12
V: TRBV19

CDR3: CASSLTAGAVDEQFF
size: few
J: TRBJ2-1
length: 15
V: TRBV7-9

CDR3: CASAIMGYNEQFF
size: few
J: TRBJ2-1
length: 13
V: TRBV7-9

CDR3: CASSPGDNEQFF
size: large
J: TRBJ2-1
length: 12
V: TRBV18

CDR3: CASSPGTGPYEQYF
size: NA
J: TRBJ2-7
length: 14
V: TRBV19

CDR3: CASSQGDRGEQYF
size: once
J: TRBJ2-7
length: 13
V: TRBV4-2

CDR3: CAWSPPENTIYF
size: few
J: TRBJ1-3
length: 12
V: TRBV30

CDR3: CASSFNRVLVHEQYF
size: few
J: TRBJ2-7
length: 15
V: TRBV6-6

CDR3: CASSMLAGGRDEQFF
size: NA
J: TRBJ2-1
length: 15
V: TRBV6-5

CDR3: CASSVGGTPRNEQFF
size: few
J: TRBJ2-1
length: 15
V: TRBV9